This TCR beta chain was sequenced during a study of blood T cells in healthy people across ages. A second PCR, run for about 7 to 11 cycles, used a sample-barcoded 5' primer plus a J-beta primer mix. TCRdb used MiXCR to reprocess the 5' RACE reads, holding one entry per CDR3 protein. The sample shows around 870,000 distinct CDR3 sequences, 25% to 35% of them seen only once. V lost 5 bases, J lost 11 bases, and 12 bases stayed unmatched. The CDR3 has 14 amino acids. Germline V gene sequence: CDR1 MNHEY, CDR2 SVGAGI. For this clonotype: A much larger clone differs from this one at a single base, so this may be a read error.

The sequence was collected from a woman of 80 years or more in good health. The sample consisted of blood. This sequence joins TRBV6-5 and TRBJ2-5; 9 bases align to TRBD1. This CDR3 reads CASSPGQGNNEQYF. CDR3 DNA sequence: TGTGCCAGCAGTCCGGGACAGGGCAACAATGAGCAGTACTTC.